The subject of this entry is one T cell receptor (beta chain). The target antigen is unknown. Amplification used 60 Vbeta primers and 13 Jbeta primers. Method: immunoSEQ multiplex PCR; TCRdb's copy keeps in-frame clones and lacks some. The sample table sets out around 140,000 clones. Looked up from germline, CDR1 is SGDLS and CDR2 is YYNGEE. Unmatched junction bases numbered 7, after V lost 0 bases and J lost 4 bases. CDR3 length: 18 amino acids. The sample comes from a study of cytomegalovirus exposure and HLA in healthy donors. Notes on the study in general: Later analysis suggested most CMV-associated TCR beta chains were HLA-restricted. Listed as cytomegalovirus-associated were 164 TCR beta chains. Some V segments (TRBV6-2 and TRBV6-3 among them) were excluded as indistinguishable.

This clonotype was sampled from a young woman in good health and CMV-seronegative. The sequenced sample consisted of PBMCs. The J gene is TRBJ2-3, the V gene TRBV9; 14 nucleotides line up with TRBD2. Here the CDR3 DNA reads TGTGCCAGCAGCGTAGACCCGGGGACTAGCGGGAGATCAGATACGCAGTATTTT. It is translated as CASSVDPGTSGRSDTQYF.